This T cell receptor (beta chain) appears in the sequencing data of a study of cytomegalovirus exposure and HLA in healthy donors (dated by TCRdb to about 2017). With respect to the entire study: An earlier analysis of some 600 of the donors reported approximately 300 Gb of sequence data and around 110 million unique TCR beta sequences obtained from some 170 million T cells. An early release that covered about 640 HLA-typed donors contained around 300 gigabases of sequencing data and some 87 million unique TCR sequences. Of the 300 to 450 genotyped donors, 81% fell in the genetic ancestry cluster associated with self-reported Caucasian donors. The study was designed to test whether signatures of past pathogen exposure could be identified by cataloging public T cell receptors. The study profiled the T cell repertoires of under 700 subjects by immunosequencing and related them to cytomegalovirus serostatus. A separate validation cohort of approximately 120 different subjects was used in addition to the 666-subject first cohort. The study combined high-throughput TCR immunosequencing, statistical association of individual TCRs with disease status, and machine learning to predict cytomegalovirus infection status. A later analysis re-examined previously published TCR beta repertoires from more than 650 donors and added high-resolution HLA genotyping to investigate patterns of TCR occurrence. In the later analysis, no new phenotypic data were used to find candidate immune exposures; instead, reliance was placed on TCR beta sequences and their occurrence across donors. An earlier analysis of several hundred of the donors applied high-throughput TCR beta sequencing to assess whether each TCR beta V gene segment acted as functional or pseudogenic. Alongside the repertoire data, information on donor age, sex, ethnicity and CMV serostatus was compiled. In a later genetic analysis, genome-wide SNP genotypes for about 55% of the roughly 700 donors were used, and that subset was treated as a discovery cohort. All discovery cohort repertoires had been generated using a single sequencing platform. HLA typing covered class I and class II loci at four-digit resolution. The number of donors typed differed by locus, with roughly 629-640 for A, B, C, DRB1 and DQB1, roughly 520 for DQA1, 606 for DPA1, and roughly 450 for DPB1. Several DR-DQ haplotypes were treated as single units for association and clustering because of strong linkage in the cohort. Among around 400 genotyped donors of the cohort, an average of roughly 230,000 unique TCR beta nucleotide sequences was sequenced per donor, of which about 19% were non-productive.

The library was generated by the immunoSEQ multiplex PCR assay. The multiplex PCR relied on a mix of 60 forward primers for TCR Vbeta segments and 13 reverse primers for TCR Jbeta segments. A multiplex PCR assay on genomic DNA amplified the CDR3 region of rearranged TCR beta genes. On the Illumina HiSeq System, the amplified TCR beta libraries were sequenced as 87-base-pair reads. In the paper's pipeline: In a later analysis, tens of millions of unique TCR beta chains were counted across the approximately 670 repertoires, and roughly 10 million of these chains were shared by at least two donors. A nearest-neighbor algorithm error-corrected the raw reads and collapsed the reads into unique sequences, merging closely related sequences to remove PCR and sequencing errors. To assign V, D and J gene segments, CDR3 sequences were aligned to IMGT reference sequences. Each retained sequence needed at least a six-nucleotide match to both a V gene segment and a J gene segment. Rearrangements were called productive when the CDR3 lacked stop codons and stayed in frame with V and J; all others were non-productive. CDR3 was defined by IMGT convention, running from the second conserved V-encoded cysteine to the conserved J-encoded phenylalanine. Sequences without an unambiguous match to a single V gene segment were excluded from the earlier analysis of approximately 600 of the donors. In an earlier analysis of about 590 of the donors, a V segment was called functional when productive rearrangements were above 56.7%, and segregating when the standard deviation between donors exceeded 5%. To diagnose cytomegalovirus status from the catalog of TCR beta chain sequences, a statistical classification framework was built. A later analysis assigned V and J genes by comparing TCR nucleotide sequences with IMGT/GENE-DB human TR gene sequences. A later analysis assigned CDR3 sequences and most-parsimonious VDJ recombination scenarios with the TCRdist pipeline. In a later analysis, every TCR beta chain was defined by the combination of its CDR3 amino acid sequence and its V-gene family, and reads without a unique V-gene family were dropped. As a way to deal with suspected cross-contamination and a sequencing artifact, a later analysis dropped nearly 600 nucleotide sequences that were highly shared and had low generation probability. In a later analysis, a clonal expansion index was calculated for each public chain from normalized within-repertoire ranks of inferred template counts. Generation probabilities in a later analysis came from a VDJ recombination model fitted to out-of-frame rearrangements, and those results were checked against IGoR. In a later analysis, TCR-TCR, TCR-HLA and TCR-CMV co-occurrence was scored with hypergeometric tests, and a repertoire-size bias correction was applied to TCR pairs. A later analysis estimated false discovery rates by permuting HLA or CMV assignments 20 times. In a later analysis, co-occurring TCRs were grouped using DBSCAN, with TCRdist sequence similarity added in when clustering inside HLA-allele-positive subsets. Repertoires with fewer than 30,000 or more than 120,000 public chains were left out of co-occurrence clustering, as were five repertoires with anomalous nucleotide sharing. TCRdb carries this immuneACCESS record with in-frame sequences only. Its versions omit some clonotypes, under half of them owing to an unresolved V gene in the studies checked, with the rest unexplained. V and J calls and clone size are copied from that table; D and trimming were computed from the DNA. This sample lists 95,000 to 150,000 clones; 65% to 85% were detected once. The top ten clones comprise less than 0.25% of the sample.

The full study reports these points: The only immune exposure information available for the cohort was CMV serostatus. Compared with the approximately 720-donor mean, donors in an Asian-associated ancestry cluster had fewer N-insertions in productive TCRs, according to a later genetic analysis. Some IMGT-functional V segments, including TRBV6-2 and TRBV6-3, could not be distinguished by the 87-base-pair reads and were therefore excluded. Cytomegalovirus status was reported to be diagnosed by the classifier with high specificity and sensitivity in both the original and validation cohorts. Specific HLA alleles were associated with roughly 17,000 TCR beta sequences at a false discovery rate of 0.05 in a later analysis. The study gave a list of 150 to 200 TCR beta chains associated with cytomegalovirus. Because counts were too low, seventeen rarely observed V segments, including chromosome 9 orphons, were excluded from the earlier analysis of several hundred of the donors. Strong co-occurrence of HLA alleles, especially DR and DQ, made assigning TCR associations to individual alleles difficult. A few of the identified cytomegalovirus-associated TCR beta chains were confirmed in vitro to be specific for cytomegalovirus antigens. A further reported finding was that TCR beta sequences accurately predicted the HLA-A and HLA-B alleles for most subjects in the first cohort. A later analysis found that TCR association rates varied across HLA loci, with DRB1 alleles showing the most associated TCRs and HLA-C alleles the fewest. Correlated functional status among segregating V segments might reflect linkage disequilibrium, but an unknown experimental factor could not be ruled out. According to the authors, the approach could potentially be generalized to other disease states and immunological phenotypes. In an earlier analysis of about 550 of the donors, most TCR beta V segments were observed in productive rearrangements about 90% or about 30% of the time, broadly matching IMGT annotations. The cohort was sequenced for TCR beta chains only, and without alpha or paired-chain data the features that could be detected were limited. Because HLA typing was missing for some donors at each locus, association tests included only the typed subset. In a later analysis, HLA-associated TCR beta chains showed more clonal expansion and lower generation probabilities than non-associated chains that were equally common. In a later genetic analysis, a missense DCLRE1C variant was associated with V-gene and J-gene trimming of TCR beta chains, and the association was replicated in an independent cohort. Most CMV-associated TCR beta chains appeared to be HLA-restricted in a later analysis, and the HLA associations seemed to be driven largely by CMV exposure. A later analysis reported that several top co-occurrence clusters appeared linked to parvovirus B19, influenza, CMV and Epstein-Barr virus. Most TCR sequences were seen in very few donors, while some public TCRs were found in many individuals. Roughly uniform sequencing depth across donors was assumed in presence/absence analyses, although this assumption may not hold. The sequencing pipeline was judged likely to have produced a cluster of highly shared sequence variants as a technical artifact.

V and J are truncated by 2 bases and 1 base respectively, leaving an intervening sequence of 9 bases. CDR1 and CDR2 are read off the germline V gene as ENHRY and SYGVKD. CDR3 length: 14 amino acids, cysteine to phenylalanine. The read is trimmed to its CDR3 DNA, 42 bases read in frame from base 1. The cohort was made up of 666 healthy bone marrow donors. At the time of sampling, every cohort member was nominally healthy, though immune exposures that went unrecorded were likely present. The donor was CMV seronegative and was included in the group of approximately 350 seronegative cohort members. A peripheral blood sample was provided by each donor, and peripheral blood mononuclear cells were used for TCR beta sequencing. The Qiagen DNeasy Blood Extraction Kit was used to extract genomic DNA from the blood cell samples. This clone was observed once. Its cognate antigen has yet to be identified. No base-level quality is on record; no much larger clone is a single base apart.

The V gene is TRBV10-3 and the J gene is TRBJ2-7; D gene: possibly TRBD2, on 6 matching bases. This TCR was sampled from a man over 45 in good health and CMV-seronegative. The material sequenced was PBMCs. The sequence in DNA is TGTGCCATCAGTGAGCGGGAGCAATCCTACGAGCAGTACTTC. Translated, it gives CAISEREQSYEQYF.